This T cell receptor (beta chain) is drawn from a study of T cell changes during pregnancy in multiple sclerosis. With 8 bases removed from V and 0 bases from J, the gap between germline ends came to 20 bases. CDR1 is MDHEN, CDR2 SYDVKM, per germline. The CDR3 runs 17 residues. The repertoire was sequenced with immunoSEQ multiplex PCR; TCRdb's copy has only in-frame clones and lacks some. The data hold under 75,000 clones, with more than 85% observed a single time. The receptor comes from a female donor with multiple sclerosis, enrolled in a pregnancy study. The gene calls are TRBV28 and TRBJ1-3; the D gene is possibly TRBD1 (5 bases). Here the sequenced sample was peripheral blood, taken in the first trimester of pregnancy. The DNA for the CDR3 is TGTGCCAGCCACAGGAGAGGTCGGCTTCCCTCTGGAAACACCATATATTTT. It specifies CASHRRGRLPSGNTIYF.